The 30 T cell receptor beta chains given below trace back to one sample, sequenced in a study of T-cell memory formation after mild COVID-19. TCRdb used MiXCR to reprocess the 5' RACE reads, holding one entry per CDR3 protein. The sample has 400,000 to 500,000 distinct CDR3 sequences, 20% seen once. The material sequenced was PBMCs or a T cell subset sorted from them (not recorded which). These receptors were obtained from an adult woman who had mild COVID-19 (a few samples of this study predate the infection). Cell type and time point are not known.

In the case of this clonotype: As the CDR3 is not closed by the conserved phenylalanine or tryptophan, this likely results from a read error. The chain joins TRBV27 to TRBJ1-1; 7 nucleotides line up with TRBD1. J lost 5 bases, V lost 6 bases, and 6 bases had no gene match. The CDR3 totals 13 residues. Germline values: CDR1 MNHEY, CDR2 SMNVEV (reference sequence). The CDR3 bases are TGTGCCAGCAGAGACAGGGCCGGGACTGAAGCTTTCTGT. Translating it yields CASRDRAGTEAFC.

V usage is TRBV20-1 and J usage is TRBJ1-5; D is unclear. This CDR3 contains 13 residues. In germline, CDR1 is DFQATT, CDR2 SNEGSKA (reference sequence). The CDR3: CSPGGGNNQPQHF. The CDR3 DNA is TGCAGCCCGGGCGGCGGGAACAATCAGCCCCAGCATTTT.

This clonotype has more than one count but fewer than ten. The rearrangement joins TRBV24-1 to TRBJ2-2; the D gene is possibly TRBD1 (6 bases). The ends were cut back, 8 bases at V and 1 base at J, with 7 bases in the middle. The length of the CDR3 is 13 residues. Germline V gene sequence: CDR1 KGHDR, CDR2 SFDVKD. This chain's CDR3 is CATNRENTGELFF. The CDR3 nucleotides read TGTGCCACCAACAGGGAGAACACCGGGGAGCTGTTTTTT.

This clonotype was observed a few times. The J gene is TRBJ2-7, the V gene TRBV12-3 or TRBV12-4, with no clear D. V lost 3 bases and J lost 5, with 11 bases in between. The CDR3 is 13 residues long. The CDR3 DNA reads TGTGCCAGCAGTTTGGGCAGGAGCAACGAGCAGTACTTC. Its translation: CASSLGRSNEQYF.

A few counts support this clonotype. This CDR3 reads CASSLVPGSGYEQYF. CDR3 DNA: TGCGCCAGCAGCTTGGTACCAGGATCAGGGTACGAGCAGTACTTC. This chain connects TRBV5-1 to TRBJ2-7; perhaps TRBD1 as D (5 bases). The germline V gene has CDR1 SGHRS and CDR2 YFSETQ. CDR3 length equals 15 residues. Trimming took 0 bases from V and 4 from J, leaving 14 bases between them.

This clonotype was seen a few times. The rearrangement joins TRBV5-5 to TRBJ1-2; the D is unclear. The germline V gene encodes CDR1 SGHKS and CDR2 YYEKEE (reference sequence). This CDR3 spans 15 amino acids. Trimming took off 1 base at V and 7 bases at J, with 17 bases between the two ends. CDR3 loop: CASSLQRVQVSGYTF. CDR3 in DNA: TGTGCCAGCAGCTTGCAACGGGTACAAGTCTCTGGCTACACCTTC.

This clonotype was seen a few times. The chain links TRBV5-1 to TRBJ2-7; TRBD2 might be the D (6 bases). V shed 4 bases and J shed 2 bases, with 16 bases lying between them. The germline CDR1 and CDR2 sequences are SGHRS and YFSETQ. This CDR3 is built from 15 residues. In DNA form, the CDR3 reads TGCGCCAGCAGCCCCGGGGACTCCTTGACCTACGAGCAGTACTTC. Translation: CASSPGDSLTYEQYF.

CDR3 residues: CASSQASGGFNEQFF. The DNA for the CDR3 is TGCGCCAGCAGCCAAGCTAGCGGGGGATTCAATGAGCAGTTCTTC. The chain has TRBV4-1 and TRBJ2-1; TRBD2 agrees at 10 bases. This CDR3 is built from 15 residues. Trimming at V came to 1 base and at J to 6 bases, leaving 3 bases not matched to a gene. The V gene's germline CDR1 is MGHRA and CDR2 YSYEKL.

This clonotype has only a few counts. The V and J genes are TRBV15 and TRBJ2-1, with 8 bases that match TRBD2. This CDR3 has 15 amino acids. Germline lookup yields CDR1 LNHNV and CDR2 YYDKDF (reference sequence). Trimming took 5 bases from V and 4 from J; bases not matched to a gene: 7. Here the CDR3 DNA reads TGTGCCACCAGCGGTGGACTAGCTGGGTACAATGAGCAGTTCTTC. Its translation: CATSGGLAGYNEQFF.

This clonotype showed up just a few times. The chain combines TRBV27 with TRBJ2-3; possible D gene TRBD2, 6 bases. This CDR3 spans 15 amino acids. Germline V gives CDR1 MNHEY, CDR2 SMNVEV (reference sequence). Trimming took off 5 bases at V and 1 base at J, with 13 bases between the two ends. For the CDR3, the DNA is TGTGCCAGCAGTCGGGACTCCCGTGGCACAGATACGCAGTATTTT. This codes for CASSRDSRGTDTQYF.

The rearrangement uses TRBV20-1 and TRBJ2-3; 9 bases match TRBD2. The ends lost 0 bases at V and 4 bases at J; junction bases unmatched: 8. Germline-derived CDR1 and CDR2 are DFQATT and SNEGSKA (reference sequence). The CDR3 spans 16 residues. Here the CDR3 reads CSARDLASGIADTQYF. In nucleotides, the CDR3 is TGCAGTGCTAGAGATTTAGCTAGCGGGATCGCAGATACGCAGTATTTT.

The V gene is TRBV19, the J gene TRBJ1-1, with TRBD1 matching 7 bases. Per the germline V gene, CDR1 is LNHDA and CDR2 is SQIVND (reference sequence). The CDR3 is 14 amino acids. Trimming removed 6 bases from V and 0 bases from J; junction bases left unmatched: 4. The CDR3 sequence: CASRETGMNTEAFF. CDR3 sequence (DNA): TGTGCCAGTAGGGAGACAGGGATGAACACTGAAGCTTTCTTT. Full variable domain (missing parts from reference TRBV19 and TRBJ1-1): DGGITQSPKYLFRKEGQNVTLSCEQNLNHDAMYWYRQDPGQGLRLIYYSQIVNDFQKGDIAEGYSVSREKKESFPLTVTSAQKNPTAFYLCASRETGMNTEAFFGQGTRLTVV.

This clonotype was found a few times. V and J are TRBV12-3 or TRBV12-4 and TRBJ2-7; D call uncertain. This CDR3 is built from 13 residues. Trimming took 5 bases from V and 11 from J, leaving 19 bases between them. The CDR3 is CASSVRKAGLEYF. The CDR3 coding sequence is TGTGCCAGCAGTGTCCGTAAGGCCGGGTTGGAGTACTTC.

This clonotype was counted ten times or more. This chain links TRBV5-6 with TRBJ2-5; D possibly corresponds to TRBD2 (5 bases). CDR1 and CDR2 from the germline V gene are SGHDT and YYEEEE. V was clipped by 2 bases and J by 1 base, with 12 bases between them. The length of the CDR3 is 15 residues. The CDR3 loop is CASSFRTVSQETQYF. The DNA for the CDR3 is TGTGCCAGCAGCTTTAGGACTGTTTCCCAAGAGACCCAGTACTTC.

Ten or more counts support this clonotype. For the CDR3, the DNA is TGTGCCAGCAGCCACCGGGCAGATACGCAGTATTTT. It encodes CASSHRADTQYF. This chain joins TRBV3-1 and TRBJ2-3; no firm D call. From germline, CDR1 is LGHDT and CDR2 YNNKEL (reference sequence). Trimming took 3 bases from V and 4 from J, leaving 5 bases between them. The CDR3 consists of 12 residues.

This chain joins TRBV27 and TRBJ2-7; the D is unclear. This CDR3 contains 15 residues. Germline CDR1 MNHEY, CDR2 SMNVEV (reference sequence). Trimming left V 3 bases short and J 0 bases short, with 12 bases between. The CDR3: CASSFEVGNSYEQYF. CDR3 nucleotide sequence: TGTGCCAGCAGTTTTGAGGTCGGAAACTCCTACGAGCAGTACTTC.

Of note for this clonotype: A much larger clone is a single base away; this may be a read error. The gene calls are TRBV28 and TRBJ1-6; no clear D gene. From germline, CDR1 is MDHEN and CDR2 SYDVKM. This CDR3 contains 12 residues. With 8 bases removed from V and 12 bases from J, the gap between germline ends came to 14 bases. The CDR3 nucleotides read TGTGCCAGCTCCGAAGGGATACGACCCCTCCACTTT. It translates to CASSEGIRPLHF.

The gene calls are TRBV7-9 and TRBJ2-7; 7 bases are a match to TRBD1. The CDR3 totals 13 residues. J gave up 6 bases and V 6 bases, and 8 bases lay outside the gene matches. CDR1 and CDR2 from the germline V gene are SEHNR and FQNEAQ (reference sequence). The DNA for the CDR3 is TGTGCCAGCAGGCCAACAGGGGCCGGCGAGCAGTACTTC. Translation gives CASRPTGAGEQYF.

This clonotype was seen a handful of times. The J gene is TRBJ2-1, the V gene TRBV20-1; 9 positions match TRBD1. Germline V lookup: CDR1 DFQATT, CDR2 SNEGSKA (reference sequence). The CDR3 runs to 16 residues. Trimming at V came to 0 bases and at J to 9 bases, leaving 12 bases not matched to a gene. In nucleotides, the CDR3 is TGCAGTGCTAGAGATTGGATGGCAGACAGGGGGGTTGAGCAGTTCTTC. It specifies CSARDWMADRGVEQFF.

This clonotype appeared a few times. The rearrangement joins TRBV24-1 to TRBJ1-1; D gene ambiguous. Germline V lookup: CDR1 KGHDR, CDR2 SFDVKD. The CDR3 is made up of 13 amino acids. Deletions cut 4 bases from V and 9 bases from J, with 14 bases between. The CDR3 spells CATSDPGRSKAFF. The DNA of the CDR3 is TGTGCCACCAGTGACCCCGGAAGGTCTAAAGCTTTCTTT.

This clonotype was seen more than once but under ten times. The V gene is TRBV12-3 or TRBV12-4, the J gene TRBJ1-2; D remains unclear. The V end was cut by 6 bases, the J end by 2 bases, with 7 bases between. The CDR3 sequence is 12 residues long. CDR3 protein: CASSSLNYGYTF. CDR3 sequence (DNA): TGTGCCAGCAGCAGTTTAAACTATGGCTACACCTTC.

The chain carries TRBV3-1 and TRBJ1-1, with no clear D. V was clipped by 6 bases and J by 5 bases, with 13 bases between them. There are 13 residues in the CDR3. Germline V gene lookup returns CDR1 LGHDT and CDR2 YNNKEL (reference sequence). CDR3 DNA sequence: TGTGCCAGCAGTCGCTCGACACCTACTGAAGCTTTCTTT. It yields the protein CASSRSTPTEAFF.

V is TRBV2 and J is TRBJ1-2; the D gene is possibly TRBD1 (6 bases). The CDR3 contains 12 residues. Germline CDR1 is SNHLY and CDR2 is FYNNEI. V was shortened by 7 bases and J by 8 bases, with 14 bases between the two germline ends. The CDR3 region is CASMFGTQGYTF. DNA of the CDR3: TGTGCCAGCATGTTCGGGACACAGGGCTACACCTTC.

This clonotype was detected only a few times. The CDR3 protein is CASSFRGTGHTEAFF. The DNA of the CDR3 is TGCGCCAGCAGCTTTCGTGGGACAGGGCACACTGAAGCTTTCTTT. This sequence joins TRBV5-1 and TRBJ1-1; 9 nucleotides agree with TRBD1. The CDR3 has 15 amino acids. Germline CDR1 reads SGHRS; CDR2 reads YFSETQ. Germline trimming cut 2 bases from V and 3 bases from J; bases unmatched to any gene: 5.

This clonotype was seen more than once but under ten times. The chain recombines TRBV5-4 with TRBJ2-5, with D possibly being TRBD1 (7 bases). Trimming took 3 bases from V and 3 from J, leaving 18 bases between them. The CDR3 covers 16 residues. From germline, CDR1 is SGHNT and CDR2 YYREEE (reference sequence). The CDR3 sequence is CASSSGGSGIKETQYF. The CDR3 DNA follows: TGTGCCAGCAGCTCAGGGGGTAGCGGAATAAAAGAGACCCAGTACTTC.

This chain links TRBV9 with TRBJ2-1, with D tentatively TRBD1 or TRBD2 (5 bases each). This CDR3 comprises 16 residues. Trimming shortened V by 4 bases and J by 0 bases, and 14 bases separated the two germline ends. Germline CDR1 and CDR2: SGDLS and YYNGEE. The DNA for the CDR3 is TGTGCCAGCAGCCCTCGCTCCGGGACCTCCTACAATGAGCAGTTCTTC. Residues: CASSPRSGTSYNEQFF.

This clonotype was picked up a small number of times. This chain links TRBV7-9 with TRBJ1-1; TRBD1 aligns across 10 bases. Germline assignment: CDR1 SEHNR and CDR2 FQNEAQ (reference sequence). The CDR3 sequence is 16 residues long. V lost 3 bases, J lost 4 bases, and 8 bases stayed unmatched. Here the CDR3 DNA reads TGTGCCAGCAGCTTCAACCGGGACAGGGGCCTCACTGAAGCTTTCTTT. This encodes CASSFNRDRGLTEAFF.

This chain uses TRBV6-5 with TRBJ2-1, with TRBD2 as a possible D gene (5 bases). The CDR3 runs 13 residues. CDR1 MNHEY and CDR2 SVGAGI come from the germline V gene. V was trimmed by 6 bases and J by 10 bases, leaving 16 bases between them. The CDR3 loop reads CASSMDWEGEQFF. In DNA, the CDR3 is TGTGCCAGCAGCATGGACTGGGAAGGGGAGCAGTTCTTC.

The chain has TRBV5-1 and TRBJ2-7; 13 bases fit TRBD2. With V trimmed by 5 bases and J by 4 bases, 12 bases remained unmatched. The germline gives CDR1 SGHRS, CDR2 YFSETQ. The CDR3 contains 17 residues. CDR3 sequence (DNA): TGCGCCAGCAGTCTGGTGGAGGGACTAGCGGGACGGTACGAGCAGTACTTC. It encodes CASSLVEGLAGRYEQYF. Combining the CDR3 with reference TRBV5-1 and TRBJ2-7 gives the whole variable domain KAGVTQTPRYLIKTRGQQVTLSCSPISGHRSVSWYQQTPGQGLQFLFEYFSETQRNKGNFPGRFSGRQFSNSRSEMNVSTLELGDSALYLCASSLVEGLAGRYEQYFGPGTRLTVT.

The chain recombines TRBV25-1 with TRBJ2-5, with TRBD2 as a possible D gene (6 bases). CDR3 length: 13 residues. Per the germline V gene, CDR1 is MGHDK and CDR2 is SYGVNS. V gave up 6 bases and J gave up 4 bases, with 12 bases separating them. In nucleotides, the CDR3 is TGTGCCAGCAGCGCGAGGCGGGGAGAGACCCAGTACTTC. It yields the protein CASSARRGETQYF.